This TCR beta chain was sequenced in a study of blood T cell repertoires in COVID-19 (dated by TCRdb to the early 2020s). About the investigation overall: Samples covering the acute and convalescent phases of COVID-19 were provided by collaborators in the United States, Italy and Spain. A freely available public database, intended as a resource for researchers studying the immune response to SARS-CoV-2, is where the repertoires were released. Where available, HLA class I and class II types were obtained from metadata supplied by the sample provider rather than from assay-based typing. The samples were drawn from two sources: the first 160 participants of the ongoing ImmuneRACE study, and 1,000 to 1,500 subjects contributed by 6 global collaborators. The prospective study material was composed of cDNA or gDNA derived from T cells, B-cell-depleted T cells, or PBMCs. Deeply sampled blood TCRbeta repertoires from subjects exposed to, actively infected with, or recovered from COVID-19 were included in the dataset. A de-identified subject ID, COVID-19 status, age in years and sex were almost always included in the sample metadata. Overall study results and their limits: Clinical and demographic metadata were provided uncurated, with the amount varying by source and participant.

TCRbeta CDR3 regions were amplified from genomic DNA by means of the immunoSEQ Assay, a bias-controlled multiplex PCR. In the authors' own workflow: The number of nucleated cells in each sample was estimated from the amplification of reference gene primers within the assay. To quantify the absolute abundance of each unique TCRbeta CDR3 rearrangement, sequence reads were collapsed and filtered. For each sample, productive Simpson clonality was calculated as the square root of Simpson's diversity index over productive rearrangements. TCRdb retrieved this table from immuneACCESS and kept in-frame rearrangements only. Not all clones are present; in checked studies, unresolved V genes account for under half, and no reason is known for the remainder. The V and J calls and clone size are taken from that table; D and trimming were inferred from the DNA. For this sample there are hundreds of thousands of clones; 70% to 90% appear just once. 0.72% of the sample lies in the top ten.

Each collaborating institution followed its own protocols to collect whole blood in K2EDTA tubes. For TCRbeta analysis, collaborators shipped samples in one of three forms: frozen whole blood, isolated PBMCs, or DNA extracted from either of those sample types. Germline trimming amounts to 5 bases on V and 9 bases on J, with 3 as the count of junction bases outside the gene matches. From a lookup of the germline V gene (reference sequence), CDR1 and CDR2 are MNHEY and SMNVEV. From the cysteine up to the phenylalanine, the CDR3 has a length of 14 residues. The kept DNA is CDR3 alone, 42 bases in frame from the first base. Points on this clone: What antigen it recognizes has not been identified. Base quality data are lacking; no much larger clone is found one base away.

This receptor was identified in a man aged 35 to 55 with acute or convalescent COVID-19. Sequencing used peripheral blood. The V and J genes are TRBV27 and TRBJ2-1, with 14 middle bases fitting TRBD2. The sequenced DNA is TGTGCCAGCAGTCCCGGGACTAGCGGGAGTGAGCAGTTCTTC. Its translation reads: CASSPGTSGSEQFF.